The next 3 T cell receptor beta chains were all read from a single sample in a study of cytomegalovirus exposure and HLA in healthy donors. PCR was performed using 60 Vbeta and 13 Jbeta primers. Assay: immunoSEQ multiplex PCR; the TCRdb copy retains only in-frame clones and omits some. The sample lists roughly 120,000 clones, around three quarters occurring once. Sequences were obtained from PBMCs. Receptor source: a man aged 18 to 30 in good health and CMV-seronegative.

This rearrangement joins TRBV27 to TRBJ2-1; D might be TRBD1 (6 bases). This CDR3 is built from 14 residues. Germline CDR1 is MNHEY and CDR2 is SMNVEV (reference sequence). V shed 2 bases and J shed 4 bases, with 9 bases lying between them. CDR3 residues: CASSLQDSYNEQFF. Written as DNA, the CDR3 is TGTGCCAGCAGTTTACAGGACAGTTACAATGAGCAGTTCTTC.

This clone was detected only a few times. Other DNA sequences of this sample code for an identical CDR3. This chain links TRBV5-5 with TRBJ2-3, with 9 bases fitting TRBD2. The CDR3 extends over 16 amino acids. V was clipped by 0 bases and J by 4 bases; unmatched bases: 6. Germline V gives CDR1 SGHKS, CDR2 YYEKEE (reference sequence). CDR3 sequence reads: CASSLVGGRAADTQYF. Here the CDR3 DNA reads TGTGCCAGCAGCTTGGTTGGCGGGAGGGCCGCAGATACGCAGTATTTT. Drawing the rest from reference TRBV5-5 and TRBJ2-3, the complete variable domain is DAGVTQSPTHLIKTRGQQVTLRCSPISGHKSVSWYQQVLGQGPQFIFQYYEKEERGRGNFPDRFSARQFPNYSSELNVNALLLGDSALYLCASSLVGGRAADTQYFGPGTRLTVL.

The chain uses TRBV19 and TRBJ2-1; 7 nucleotides line up with TRBD2. CDR1 LNHDA and CDR2 SQIVND come from the germline V gene (reference sequence). With V trimmed by 7 bases and J by 6 bases, 15 bases remained unmatched. This CDR3 comprises 16 residues. The CDR3 here is CASIHTPGLGSNEQFF. The CDR3 DNA follows: TGTGCCAGTATCCATACCCCCGGACTAGGGTCCAATGAGCAGTTCTTC.